The 21 T cell receptor beta chains given below trace back to one sample, sequenced in a study of T cell clusters in autoimmune cytopenias. Multiplex touch-down PCR amplified TRB using TRB-A and TRB-B pools in one tube. TCRdb reanalyzed the multiplex PCR reads and collapses them to one entry per CDR3 protein, without DNA. Here the sample table reports around 6,000 distinct CDR3 sequences. Each sample's input was roughly 230 ng genomic DNA, 38,000 or so genome equivalents. This same sample was also part of a study on T cell repertoires in aging, cancer and after chemotherapy.

Sequencing was done on a sample of peripheral blood. These receptors originate from a human donor in good health.

V usage is TRBV24-1 and J usage is TRBJ2-7; TCRdb designates TRBD2, a call that cannot be tested without DNA. From germline, CDR1 is KGHDR and CDR2 SFDVKD. This CDR3 spans 17 amino acids. CDR3 in amino acids: CATSDASGPGGSYEQYF.

This clonotype is identified as medium-sized from frequency. The gene calls are TRBV27 and TRBJ2-4; TCRdb's D call of TRBD1 is untestable without DNA. The CDR3 runs 16 residues. CDR1 and CDR2 (germline): MNHEY, SMNVEV (reference sequence). Here the CDR3 reads CASSLGQGWAKNIQYF.

The chain combines TRBV5-4 with TRBJ2-2; TCRdb indicates TRBD1, and absent DNA this call remains unverified. CDR1 is SGHNT and CDR2 is YYREEE in the germline V gene (reference sequence). There are 14 residues in the CDR3. CDR3: CAFQLGGNTGELFF.

The rearrangement uses TRBV6-6 and TRBJ1-1; TCRdb indicates TRBD1, and absent DNA this call remains unverified. The CDR3 runs 13 residues. Germline CDR1 MNHNY, CDR2 SVGAGI (reference sequence). CDR3 in amino acids: CASSYKGVTEAFF.

CDR3 residues: CASSPVAGQPQHF. The chain joins TRBV7-9 to TRBJ1-5. Germline V CDR1 and CDR2: SEHNR, FQNEAQ (reference sequence). This CDR3 contains 13 residues. The full variable domain, completed using reference TRBV7-9 and TRBJ1-5, is DTGVSQNPRHKITKRGQNVTFRCDPISEHNRLYWYRQTLGQGPEFLTYFQNEAQLEKSRLLSDRFSAERPKGSFSTLEIQRTEQGDSAMYLCASSPVAGQPQHFGDGTRLSIL.

Measured by frequency, this clonotype is large. The chain has TRBV19 and TRBJ1-1. The CDR3 is made up of 15 amino acids. The V gene's germline CDR1 is LNHDA and CDR2 SQIVND (reference sequence). The CDR3 here is CATRRPWDMNTEAFF.

This clonotype counts as medium-sized by frequency. The chain recombines TRBV6-5 with TRBJ2-1; with no DNA, the TCRdb D assignment of TRBD1 cannot be verified. This CDR3 comprises 15 residues. The germline V gene has CDR1 MNHEY and CDR2 SVGAGI. CDR3 in amino acids: CASRLGTGESNEQFF.

According to its frequency, this clonotype is medium-sized. The chain uses TRBV6-4 and TRBJ2-6. This CDR3 is 16 amino acids long. CDR1 is MRHNA, CDR2 SNTAGT, per germline. The CDR3 loop is CASSDVDSPGANVLTF.

Judged by frequency, this clonotype is medium-sized. The genes are TRBV5-6 and TRBJ2-5; the D call from TCRdb, TRBD1, cannot be confirmed without DNA. Looked up from germline, CDR1 is SGHDT and CDR2 is YYEEEE. This CDR3 has 16 residues. CDR3 sequence: CASSPDLGQNTETQYF.

The V and J genes are TRBV6-2 or TRBV6-3 and TRBJ2-7; without DNA, the TCRdb call of TRBD2 cannot be checked. This CDR3 is built from 15 residues. From germline, CDR1 is MNHEY and CDR2 SVGEGT. The CDR3 protein is CASSYSTGPTYEQYF.

The chain uses TRBV5-1 and TRBJ2-2; the TCRdb D gene call, TRBD1, has no DNA to confirm it. Germline assignment: CDR1 SGHRS and CDR2 YFSETQ. The CDR3 sequence is 15 residues long. CDR3 residues: CASSPVLQGDGELFF.

By frequency, this clonotype is medium-sized. This sequence joins TRBV6-5 and TRBJ1-1. This CDR3 comprises 11 residues. The germline CDR1 and CDR2 sequences are MNHEY and SVGAGI. The CDR3 loop is CASISNTEAFF.

CDR3 sequence reads: CASSFRGPRQRDEKLFF. The chain recombines TRBV7-2 with TRBJ1-4; TCRdb names TRBD1, which stays unverified in the absence of DNA. Germline V gene sequence: CDR1 SGHTA, CDR2 FQGNSA. The CDR3 spans 17 residues.

This rearrangement joins TRBV7-2 to TRBJ2-6. The CDR3 is 14 residues long. Germline V gene lookup returns CDR1 SGHTA and CDR2 FQGNSA. This CDR3 reads CASTQLSMANVLTF.

By frequency, this clonotype registers medium-sized. The gene calls are TRBV6-2 or TRBV6-3 and TRBJ1-1. The germline gives CDR1 MNHEY, CDR2 SVGEGT. CDR3 length equals 12 residues. The chain's CDR3 is CASSYSSTEAFF.

The chain combines TRBV18 with TRBJ1-2; TCRdb reports TRBD1, a call that lacks DNA to check it against. From germline, CDR1 is KGHSH and CDR2 LQKENI. The CDR3 is made up of 13 amino acids. This CDR3 reads CARSSPGGDGYTF.

In terms of frequency, this clonotype is medium-sized. This sequence joins TRBV6-5 and TRBJ1-4; TCRdb gives TRBD1 as the D gene, but with no DNA this cannot be confirmed. The CDR3 is made up of 13 amino acids. CDR1 and CDR2 from the germline V gene are MNHEY and SVGAGI. CDR3 protein: CASSWTGGEKLFF.

The rearrangement joins TRBV7-9 to TRBJ2-1; checking the TCRdb D call of TRBD1 is not possible without DNA. The CDR3 is 15 amino acids. CDR1 SEHNR and CDR2 FQNEAQ come from the germline V gene (reference sequence). CDR3 loop: CASSLAGGGFNEQFF.

CDR3 region: CASSSGTSGVETQYF. The chain has TRBV5-1 and TRBJ2-5; TCRdb indicates TRBD2, and absent DNA this call remains unverified. The CDR3 has 15 residues. The germline gives CDR1 SGHRS, CDR2 YFSETQ.

The gene calls are TRBV4-3 and TRBJ1-2; the D gene TCRdb calls, TRBD1, cannot be checked with no DNA. The CDR3 sequence is 14 residues long. Germline V gene lookup returns CDR1 LGHNA and CDR2 YSLEER. The CDR3 protein is CASSHLGQGYGYTF.

The CDR3 protein is CASSFEGAVNQPQHF. The chain joins TRBV27 to TRBJ1-5; TCRdb selects TRBD1, and the lack of DNA leaves this call unchecked. This CDR3 has 15 amino acids. Germline V gene data show CDR1 as MNHEY and CDR2 as SMNVEV (reference sequence).